The 14 T cell receptor beta chains given below trace back to one sample, sequenced in a study of T cells in Graves' hyperthyroidism and ophthalmopathy. Amplification of TCR beta CDR3 regions was performed using RNA transcripts as template. The TCR CDR3 first-round RT-PCR relied on the HTBI primer set. Via MiXCR, TCRdb re-called the multiplex PCR reads, giving one row per CDR3 protein. The table lists 540,000 or so distinct CDR3 sequences, roughly 46% of them singletons. The sample was peripheral blood or thyroid tissue (not recorded which). The receptors shown here come from an adult woman with Graves' disease, either hyperthyroidism or ophthalmopathy (not recorded which).

The table lists this clonotype with a few counts. The chain employs TRBV20-1 and TRBJ1-1, with TRBD1 as a possible D gene (5 bases). The CDR3 runs to 11 residues. In germline, CDR1 is DFQATT, CDR2 SNEGSKA (reference sequence). The CDR3 reads CRTTRGTEAFF. In DNA, the CDR3 is TGCAGGACTACGAGGGGCACTGAAGCTTTCTTT.

J is TRBJ2-5 and V is TRBV7-7; possible D gene TRBD2, 6 bases. CDR1 is SSHAT and CDR2 is FNYEAQ in the germline V gene (reference sequence). The CDR3 runs 14 residues. Trimming took 4 bases from V and 4 from J, leaving 13 bases between them. The CDR3 DNA reads as TGTGCCAGCAGCTCACCGGTGGAGGGAGAGACCCAGTACTTC. Translating gives CASSSPVEGETQYF.

This clonotype was found many times. The CDR3: CASSAGRLAGQETQYF. The CDR3 nucleotides read TGTGCCAGCAGCGCCGGAAGACTAGCGGGGCAAGAGACCCAGTACTTC. This rearrangement joins TRBV7-2 to TRBJ2-5; 11 nucleotides agree with TRBD2. The CDR3 spans 16 residues. The V and J ends lost 5 bases and 2 bases, in that order; junction bases with no gene match: 7. Germline V gives CDR1 SGHTA, CDR2 FQGNSA.

This clonotype was detected a few times. J is TRBJ1-2 and V is TRBV6-1; D not certain. Deletions cut 2 bases from V and 2 bases from J, with 9 bases between. Germline V gene data show CDR1 as MNHNS and CDR2 as SASEGT. This CDR3 contains 14 residues. CDR3 region: CASSERNRNYGYTF. The CDR3 region has the DNA TGTGCCAGCAGTGAAAGAAACAGAAACTATGGCTACACCTTC.

The V gene is TRBV7-9, the J gene TRBJ2-7, with TRBD1 matching over 11 bases. After removal of 5 bases from V and 5 bases from J, the junction contained 8 bases not matched to a gene. Germline lookup yields CDR1 SEHNR and CDR2 FQNEAQ (reference sequence). This CDR3 spans 15 amino acids. The CDR3 nucleotides are TGTGCCAGCAGCCCCACCGGACAGGGGGCCAACGAGCAGTACTTC. Translated, it gives CASSPTGQGANEQYF.

A word on this clonotype: No conserved phenylalanine or tryptophan ends this CDR3, so it is likely a read error. The CDR3 region is CAISGDRGEGYTL. The CDR3 region has the DNA TGTGCCATCAGTGGGGACAGGGGTGAGGGCTACACCCTC. The chain employs TRBV10-3 and TRBJ1-2; TRBD1 aligns across 10 bases. From germline, CDR1 is ENHRY and CDR2 SYGVKD. Trimming cost V 4 bases and J 8 bases; bases outside gene matches: 4. CDR3 length equals 13 residues.

This clonotype was counted only a few times. Since a much larger clone is just one base distant, this may be a read error. This chain uses TRBV20-1 with TRBJ2-6; the D is unclear. The length of the CDR3 is 18 residues. Germline CDR1 reads DFQATT; CDR2 reads SNEGSKA (reference sequence). V lost 2 bases and J lost 2, with 19 bases in between. This CDR3 reads CSARRDELPLPGANVLTF. The CDR3 region has the DNA TGCAGTGCTAGAAGGGATGAACTCCCCCTCCCTGGGGCCAACGTCCTGACTTTC.

The rearrangement links TRBV25-1 to TRBJ1-1; the match to TRBD1 covers 9 bases. The V segment lost 3 bases and the J segment 2 bases; nucleotides outside the gene matches: 7. The CDR3 length is 16 residues. CDR1 and CDR2 from the germline V gene are MGHDK and SYGVNS. The CDR3 protein is CASSEPPGQGNTEAFF. CDR3 bases: TGTGCCAGCAGTGAGCCACCGGGACAGGGAAACACTGAAGCTTTCTTT.

Comment on this clonotype: A read error may be the cause here, since a much bigger clone is one base away. This chain uses TRBV6-5 with TRBJ1-3, with no clear D. The germline V gene encodes CDR1 MNHEY and CDR2 SVGAGI. The CDR3 loop spans 14 amino acids. The chain's CDR3 is CAISYSASGNTIYF. CDR3 sequence (DNA): TGTGCCATCAGTTACTCAGCTTCAGGAAACACCATATATTTT.

This clonotype has a count of ten or more. The chain has TRBV20-1 and TRBJ1-2; D is unclear. The ends were cut back, 5 bases at V and 5 bases at J, with 9 bases in the middle. This CDR3 contains 11 residues. The germline gives CDR1 DFQATT, CDR2 SNEGSKA (reference sequence). The CDR3 protein is CSAGLSYGYTF. CDR3 in DNA: TGCAGTGCTGGACTGAGTTATGGCTACACCTTC.

This clonotype was seen repeatedly, ten times or more. This chain links TRBV6-1 with TRBJ1-1; perhaps TRBD1 as D (5 bases). Germline CDR1 and CDR2: MNHNS and SASEGT. Trimming took off 2 bases at V and 6 bases at J, with 10 bases between the two ends. This CDR3 comprises 13 residues. The CDR3 nucleotides read TGTGCCAGCAGTGAATGGGGACTGGCTGAAGCTTTCTTT. This codes for CASSEWGLAEAFF.

The rearrangement uses TRBV29-1 and TRBJ1-1, with D unclear. Per the germline V gene, CDR1 is SQVTM and CDR2 is ANQGSEA. V lost 4 bases, J lost 1 base, and 7 bases lay in between. The length of the CDR3 is 12 residues. CDR3 region: CSVGSGNTEAFF. CDR3 in DNA: TGCAGCGTTGGAAGTGGGAACACTGAAGCTTTCTTT.

In the case of this clonotype: The CDR3 does not end in the conserved phenylalanine or tryptophan, so this is likely a read error. The limits of the CDR3 on the DNA are not certain, so only TCRdb's listed CDR3 is given. V is TRBV20-1 and J is TRBJ1-1. Per the germline V gene, CDR1 is DFQATT and CDR2 is SNEGSKA (reference sequence). The CDR3 is 13 amino acids long, termini counted. The chain's CDR3 is CSAPDGANTEAFL.

There are many counts of this clonotype. The V and J genes are TRBV25-1 and TRBJ1-1, with 8 bases identical to TRBD1. Germline V gene data show CDR1 as MGHDK and CDR2 as SYGVNS. After removal of 8 bases from V and 5 bases from J, the junction contained 7 bases not matched to a gene. The CDR3 has 13 residues. CDR3 sequence reads: CASARGLGTEAFF. CDR3 bases: TGTGCCAGCGCCAGGGGGCTGGGGACTGAAGCTTTCTTT.